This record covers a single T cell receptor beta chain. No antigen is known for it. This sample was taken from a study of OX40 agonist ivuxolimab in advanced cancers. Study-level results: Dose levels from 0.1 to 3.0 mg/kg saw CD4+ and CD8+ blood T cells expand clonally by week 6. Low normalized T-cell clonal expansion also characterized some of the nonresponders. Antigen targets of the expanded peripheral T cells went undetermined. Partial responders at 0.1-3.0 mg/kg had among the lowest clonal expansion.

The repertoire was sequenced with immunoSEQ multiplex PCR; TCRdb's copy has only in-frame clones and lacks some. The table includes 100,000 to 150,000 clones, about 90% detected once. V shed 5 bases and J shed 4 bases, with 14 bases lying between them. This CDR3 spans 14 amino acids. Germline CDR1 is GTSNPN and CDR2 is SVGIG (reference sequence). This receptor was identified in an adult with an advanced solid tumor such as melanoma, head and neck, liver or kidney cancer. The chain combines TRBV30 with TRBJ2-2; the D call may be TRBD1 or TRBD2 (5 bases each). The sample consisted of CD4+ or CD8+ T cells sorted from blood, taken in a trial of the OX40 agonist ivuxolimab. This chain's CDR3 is CAWGPGRSTGELFF. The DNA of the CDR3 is TGTGCCTGGGGACCGGGACGGTCCACCGGGGAGCTGTTTTTT.